One and the same sample provided the 24 T cell receptor beta chains below, sequenced in a study of CD8 T cells in Susac syndrome. When the RNA was reverse transcribed, random hexamers were used with an input of about 0.5 to 1 ug. TCRdb reanalysed the immunoSEQ multiplex PCR reads using MiXCR and keeps one entry per CDR3 protein. The top ten clones hold about 0.11% of a sample with about 140,000 distinct CDR3 sequences, 85% to 95% of them seen once. Sequencing was carried out using CD4+ T cells from PBMCs. These receptors all stem from a human donor with multiple sclerosis.

The chain employs TRBV15 and TRBJ2-7; weak D call: TRBD1 (5 bases). The CDR3 covers 16 residues. Between the trimmed V and J ends, which lost 0 bases and 0 bases, there was a span of 12 bases. Germline-derived CDR1 and CDR2 are LNHNV and YYDKDF (reference sequence). For the CDR3, the DNA is TGTGCCACCAGCAGAGAGGCAGGGTCCAGCTCCTACGAGCAGTACTTC. Protein product: CATSREAGSSSYEQYF.

The chain uses TRBV7-8 and TRBJ2-1, with D perhaps TRBD1 or TRBD2 (5 bases each). Germline V CDR1 and CDR2: SGHVS, FQNEAQ. This CDR3 contains 14 residues. Trimming stripped 8 bases from V and 2 bases from J, with 13 bases between. The CDR3 loop reads CASVQGETYNEQFF. The DNA for the CDR3 is TGTGCCAGCGTTCAGGGAGAAACCTACAATGAGCAGTTCTTC.

This clonotype was seen a handful of times. The gene calls are TRBV29-1 and TRBJ2-7; D is ambiguous. Germline CDR1 reads SQVTM; CDR2 reads ANQGSEA. V was pared by 4 bases and J by 3 bases, with 4 bases between. The CDR3 covers 10 residues. CDR3 loop: CSVGDYEQYF. The CDR3 region has the DNA TGCAGCGTTGGGGACTACGAGCAGTACTTC.

V usage is TRBV15 and J usage is TRBJ2-1; TRBD2 aligns across 8 bases. The CDR3 runs 16 residues. V gave up 1 base and J gave up 5 bases; unmatched junction bases: 7. Germline V gene sequence: CDR1 LNHNV, CDR2 YYDKDF (reference sequence). CDR3 nucleotide sequence: TGTGCCACCAGCAGAGTGAAGACTAGCGTAGACAATGAGCAGTTCTTC. As protein: CATSRVKTSVDNEQFF.

The chain combines TRBV3-1 with TRBJ1-1; 8 nucleotides match TRBD1. The CDR3 totals 16 residues. J was trimmed by 7 bases and V by 0 bases; bases with no gene match: 10. The germline CDR1 and CDR2 sequences are LGHDT and YNNKEL (reference sequence). CDR3 protein: CASSQDLAGTGGEAFF. DNA for the CDR3: TGTGCCAGCAGCCAAGATCTTGCTGGGACAGGCGGTGAAGCTTTCTTT. The whole variable domain, remainder taken from reference TRBV3-1 and TRBJ1-1, is DTAVSQTPKYLVTQMGNDKSIKCEQNLGHDTMYWYKQDSKKFLKIMFSYNNKELIINETVPNRFSPKSPDKAHLNLHINSLELGDSAVYFCASSQDLAGTGGEAFFGQGTRLTVV.

The chain combines TRBV29-1 with TRBJ2-3; maybe TRBD2 (5 bases). The germline V gene encodes CDR1 SQVTM and CDR2 ANQGSEA. The CDR3 covers 15 residues. The V and J ends lost 3 bases and 0 bases respectively, with 13 bases between them. The CDR3 DNA follows: TGCAGCGTTGATTATCTGGGAGAAAGCACAGATACGCAGTATTTT. This gives the protein CSVDYLGESTDTQYF.

This clonotype was detected a few times. This chain links TRBV20-1 with TRBJ2-7, with D perhaps given as TRBD1 or TRBD2 (5 bases each). V lost 5 bases to trimming and J lost 0 bases, with 5 bases between them. There are 11 residues in the CDR3. CDR1 is DFQATT, CDR2 SNEGSKA, per germline (reference sequence). This CDR3 is CSAGTSYEQYF. The CDR3 coding sequence is TGCAGTGCTGGGACCTCCTACGAGCAGTACTTC.

The rearrangement joins TRBV20-1 to TRBJ2-5, with D uncertain. The CDR3 runs 13 residues. V was shortened by 3 bases and J by 2 bases, with 10 bases between the two germline ends. The germline V gene encodes CDR1 DFQATT and CDR2 SNEGSKA (reference sequence). The chain's CDR3 is CSARGWVQETQYF. The DNA of the CDR3 is TGCAGTGCTAGGGGGTGGGTACAAGAGACCCAGTACTTC.

The rearrangement uses TRBV5-1 and TRBJ2-1; no definite D call. Deletions cut 4 bases from V and 0 bases from J, with 17 bases between. This CDR3 comprises 17 residues. From germline, CDR1 is SGHRS and CDR2 YFSETQ. In DNA form, the CDR3 reads TGCGCCAGCAGCAATCTGGTTCATCTTAGCTCCTACAATGAGCAGTTCTTC. Its protein product is CASSNLVHLSSYNEQFF.

The genes are TRBV2 and TRBJ2-7, with 11 nucleotides matching TRBD2. In germline, CDR1 is SNHLY, CDR2 FYNNEI. This CDR3 has 15 residues. The ends lost 7 bases at V and 10 bases at J; junction bases unmatched: 15. The CDR3 is CASMVAGGPFSPQYF. In DNA, the CDR3 is TGTGCCAGCATGGTAGCGGGAGGGCCCTTTAGCCCCCAGTACTTC. The full variable domain, in which reference TRBV2 and TRBJ2-7 provide the parts outside the CDR3, is EPEVTQTPSHQVTQMGQEVILRCVPISNHLYFYWYRQILGQKVEFLVSFYNNEISEKSEIFDDQFSVERPDGSNFTLKIRSTKLEDSAMYFCASMVAGGPFSPQYFGPGTRLTVT.

The V and J genes are TRBV20-1 and TRBJ2-1; possible D gene TRBD2, 5 bases. Trimming removed 6 bases at V and 3 bases at J, with 12 bases between. CDR1 is DFQATT and CDR2 is SNEGSKA in the germline V gene (reference sequence). CDR3 length: 13 amino acids. The CDR3 bases are TGCAGTGCGGTGTCCGGGGTCTACAATGAGCAGTTCTTC. It specifies CSAVSGVYNEQFF.

This clonotype was seen more than once but under ten times. The chain employs TRBV2 and TRBJ1-5, with D perhaps TRBD1 (5 bases). The CDR3 has 13 amino acids. In germline, CDR1 is SNHLY, CDR2 FYNNEI. The germline V and J ends were trimmed by 3 bases and 4 bases, with 7 bases remaining between them. CDR3 region: CASSEGGNQPQHF. The CDR3 DNA sequence: TGTGCCAGCAGTGAGGGGGGGAATCAGCCCCAGCATTTT.

This chain uses TRBV9 with TRBJ2-7; TRBD1 matches 9 bases. In germline, CDR1 is SGDLS, CDR2 YYNGEE. The CDR3 is made up of 13 amino acids. The trim removed 3 bases at V and 3 bases at J, leaving 1 base unmatched. The CDR3: CASSADRGYEQYF. CDR3 nucleotide sequence: TGTGCCAGCAGCGCGGACAGGGGCTACGAGCAGTACTTC.

The CDR3 nucleotides read TGTGCCAGCCGGGGACTAGTCAGGGAGCAGTTCTTC. Amino acid sequence: CASRGLVREQFF. The V call is TRBV6-2 or TRBV6-3, the J call TRBJ2-1, with 8 bases that match TRBD2. The CDR3 extends over 12 amino acids. Trimming cost V 8 bases and J 10 bases; bases outside gene matches: 7. In germline, CDR1 is MNHEY, CDR2 SVGEGT.

The rearrangement links TRBV5-4 to TRBJ2-6, with D maybe TRBD2 (6 bases). Germline CDR1 is SGHNT and CDR2 is YYREEE (reference sequence). The CDR3 is made up of 15 amino acids. Trimming shortened V by 7 bases and J by 3 bases, and 14 bases separated the two germline ends. The CDR3 sequence: CASGLRGGGANVLTF. The CDR3, as DNA: TGTGCCAGCGGATTGCGGGGAGGTGGGGCCAACGTCCTGACTTTC.

This clonotype was detected a few times. V is TRBV20-1 and J is TRBJ2-3; the match to TRBD2 covers 7 bases. Losses at the gene ends were 5 bases for V and 0 bases for J; bases not matched to a gene: 2. The CDR3 totals 13 residues. Germline V gene sequence: CDR1 DFQATT, CDR2 SNEGSKA (reference sequence). CDR3 DNA: TGCAGTGCTCGTAGCGGGAGCACAGATACGCAGTATTTT. Amino acid sequence: CSARSGSTDTQYF.

This clonotype was seen once. J is TRBJ1-1 and V is TRBV12-3 or TRBV12-4; TRBD1 matches at 9 bases. J was trimmed by 5 bases and V by 6 bases; bases with no gene match: 10. The CDR3 extends over 15 amino acids. The chain's CDR3 is CASSMIDRGKTEAFF. DNA for the CDR3: TGTGCCAGCAGCATGATTGACAGGGGGAAAACTGAAGCTTTCTTT.

The chain joins TRBV3-1 to TRBJ2-4; D gene uncertain. The CDR3 has 15 amino acids. Germline V gives CDR1 LGHDT, CDR2 YNNKEL (reference sequence). The V end lost 5 bases, the J end lost 3 bases, and 14 bases lay between the germline ends. CDR3 amino acids: CASSNGHTGKNIQYF. CDR3 nucleotides: TGTGCCAGCAGCAATGGGCATACCGGCAAAAACATTCAGTACTTC.

This sequence joins TRBV20-1 and TRBJ2-5, with D maybe TRBD1 (6 bases). CDR3 length: 15 amino acids. Germline-derived CDR1 and CDR2 are DFQATT and SNEGSKA (reference sequence). V was cut by 8 bases and J by 2 bases, with 21 bases left in between. CDR3 sequence (DNA): TGCAGTTCCGTGACAGGCCTCGTCCCGCAAGAGACCCAGTACTTC. It translates to CSSVTGLVPQETQYF.

V is TRBV12-3 or TRBV12-4 and J is TRBJ1-1; a weak D match, TRBD1 (6 bases). Trimming removed 3 bases from V and 6 bases from J, with 17 bases in between. CDR3 length equals 15 residues. CDR3 amino acids: CASSFGRTAKPEAFF. CDR3 nucleotide sequence: TGTGCCAGCAGTTTTGGACGGACAGCGAAGCCTGAAGCTTTCTTT.

The chain carries TRBV20-1 and TRBJ1-1; D remains ambiguous. The germline V and J ends were trimmed by 3 bases and 0 bases, with 8 bases remaining between them. CDR3 length: 13 residues. The germline V gene has CDR1 DFQATT and CDR2 SNEGSKA (reference sequence). The CDR3 sequence: CSARGGLNTEAFF. The CDR3, as DNA: TGCAGTGCTAGGGGCGGCTTGAACACTGAAGCTTTCTTT.

The V and J genes are TRBV5-1 and TRBJ1-2, with D perhaps TRBD1 (5 bases). The CDR3 runs 13 residues. CDR1 is SGHRS and CDR2 is YFSETQ in the germline V gene. V lost 4 bases and J lost 6, with 13 bases in between. CDR3 residues: CASSQDTGNGYTF. The DNA for the CDR3 is TGCGCCAGCAGCCAGGACACTGGAAATGGCTACACCTTC. Filled out from reference TRBV5-1 and TRBJ1-2, the complete variable domain reads KAGVTQTPRYLIKTRGQQVTLSCSPISGHRSVSWYQQTPGQGLQFLFEYFSETQRNKGNFPGRFSGRQFSNSRSEMNVSTLELGDSALYLCASSQDTGNGYTFGSGTRLTVV.

This clonotype was detected a few times. The chain carries TRBV27 and TRBJ2-2; 9 bases fit TRBD2. Looked up from germline, CDR1 is MNHEY and CDR2 is SMNVEV (reference sequence). The CDR3 covers 14 residues. The V and J ends lost 6 bases and 2 bases, in that order; junction bases with no gene match: 1. The CDR3 loop is CASRGTSNTGELFF. In DNA form, the CDR3 reads TGTGCCAGCAGAGGGACTAGCAACACCGGGGAGCTGTTTTTT.

The gene calls are TRBV9 and TRBJ1-1, with D perhaps TRBD1 (5 bases). The V gene's germline CDR1 is SGDLS and CDR2 YYNGEE. This CDR3 comprises 15 residues. Trimming shortened V by 3 bases and J by 1 base, and 13 bases separated the two germline ends. The CDR3 is CASSEGSRQNTEAFF. The CDR3 DNA is TGTGCCAGCAGCGAGGGGAGCCGGCAGAACACTGAAGCTTTCTTT.